Below are 19 T cell receptor beta chains sequenced from a single sample in a study of T cells in Graves' hyperthyroidism and ophthalmopathy. RNA transcripts provided the source from which TCR beta CDR3 regions were amplified. The HTBI primer set was used in a first-round RT-PCR of the TCR CDR3. In TCRdb, the multiplex PCR reads were re-called with MiXCR into one record per CDR3 protein. Among hundreds of thousands of distinct CDR3 sequences listed, over 35% were seen once. The sequenced material came from blood. The receptors come from a man aged 18 to 35 with Graves' hyperthyroidism.

The chain couples TRBV2 to TRBJ2-5; 9 bases map to TRBD1. The ends lost 6 bases at V and 5 bases at J; junction bases unmatched: 4. CDR1 is SNHLY and CDR2 is FYNNEI in the germline V gene. The CDR3 runs to 13 residues. CDR3: CASRKQGAETQYF. In nucleotides, the CDR3 is TGTGCCAGCAGGAAACAGGGGGCTGAGACCCAGTACTTC.

This clonotype has ten or more counts. The chain links TRBV5-1 to TRBJ1-1, with 9 bases matching TRBD1. J was trimmed by 8 bases and V by 3 bases; bases with no gene match: 14. Per germline, CDR1 SGHRS and CDR2 YFSETQ. The CDR3 extends over 16 amino acids. CDR3 region: CASSSTGTGLIVEAFF. The CDR3, as DNA: TGCGCCAGCAGCTCCACCGGGACAGGGCTTATTGTGGAAGCTTTCTTT.

As regards this clonotype: A much larger clone is a single base away; this may be a read error. The chain uses TRBV5-1 and TRBJ1-1; 9 positions match TRBD1. The length of the CDR3 is 16 residues. The germline gives CDR1 SGHRS, CDR2 YFSETQ. Here the CDR3 DNA reads TGCGCCTGCAGCTTGCGGACAGGGGATTTGAACACTGAAGCTTTCTTT. Its translation is CACSLRTGDLNTEAFF.

The CDR3 loop is CASSEVGDSSYEQYF. In DNA form, the CDR3 reads TGTGCCAGCAGTGAAGTTGGGGACAGCTCCTACGAGCAGTACTTC. The V call is TRBV6-1, the J call TRBJ2-7; 7 bases are shared with TRBD1. CDR1 is MNHNS, CDR2 SASEGT, per germline. The V and J ends lost 1 base and 0 bases, in that order; junction bases with no gene match: 3. The CDR3 extends over 15 amino acids.

In regard to this clonotype: A much larger clone is a single base away; this may be a read error. This rearrangement joins TRBV7-6 to TRBJ1-1; D remains ambiguous. Trimming stripped 4 bases from V and 6 bases from J, with 12 bases between. CDR1 is SGHVS and CDR2 is FNYEAQ in the germline V gene. CDR3 size: 13 residues. The CDR3 DNA sequence: TGTGCCAGCAGCTCGTCCCGTTGGTCTGAAGCTTTCTTT. Translating it yields CASSSSRWSEAFF.

This clonotype appeared a few times. The chain uses TRBV2 and TRBJ1-4, with a possible D match to TRBD1 (5 bases). Trimming cost V 5 bases and J 8 bases, with 18 bases left between them. Germline V CDR1 and CDR2: SNHLY, FYNNEI. This CDR3 is 15 amino acids long. CDR3 bases: TGTGCCAGCAGTTACGCAGCGGGGGGTGTGGAAAAACTGTTTTTT. This gives the protein CASSYAAGGVEKLFF.

V and J are TRBV7-8 and TRBJ1-5, with D possibly matching TRBD1 (6 bases). Germline CDR1 SGHVS, CDR2 FQNEAQ. The CDR3 consists of 15 residues. V lost 5 bases and J lost 3, with 14 bases in between. CDR3 nucleotides: TGTGCCAGCAGCCCCCGGGGACACCTCAATCAGCCCCAGCATTTT. It encodes CASSPRGHLNQPQHF.

With regard to this clonotype: A much larger clone lies one base from this, so it may be a read error. The genes are TRBV20-1 and TRBJ1-6; D is uncertain. Per germline, CDR1 DFQATT and CDR2 SNEGSKA (reference sequence). The CDR3 has 14 amino acids. V shed 5 bases and J shed 0 bases, with 8 bases lying between them. CDR3 amino acids: CSAGRSSYNSPLHF. The CDR3 DNA is TGCAGTGCTGGACGGAGCTCCTATAATTCACCCCTCCACTTT.

This clonotype was observed many times. V usage is TRBV10-3 and J usage is TRBJ2-7; D is uncertain. This CDR3 spans 14 amino acids. Deletions cut 2 bases from V and 3 bases from J, with 11 bases between. CDR1 is ENHRY and CDR2 is SYGVKD in the germline V gene. CDR3 nucleotide sequence: TGTGCCATCAGTGAGGGCGATTTCGTCTACGAGCAGTACTTC. This encodes CAISEGDFVYEQYF.

This clonotype was recorded a few times. V usage is TRBV7-9 and J usage is TRBJ1-1; 7 nucleotides line up with TRBD1. Germline CDR1 is SEHNR and CDR2 is FQNEAQ (reference sequence). J lost 8 bases, V lost 1 base, and 4 bases had no gene match. The CDR3 covers 13 residues. Written as DNA, the CDR3 is TGTGCCAGCAGCTTAGGGGGGACAGCCGAAGCTTTCTTT. It codes for CASSLGGTAEAFF.

This clonotype has ten or more counts. The gene calls are TRBV29-1 and TRBJ1-5, with 7 nucleotides matching TRBD1. In germline, CDR1 is SQVTM, CDR2 ANQGSEA. Trimming cost V 6 bases and J 6 bases; bases outside gene matches: 8. This CDR3 is 13 amino acids long. The CDR3 DNA sequence: TGCAGCGTGGGAGACAGGGAGGCTCAGCCCCAGCATTTT. It encodes CSVGDREAQPQHF.

The V gene is TRBV29-1, the J gene TRBJ1-4; 10 bases align to TRBD1. The length of the CDR3 is 14 residues. Per the germline V gene, CDR1 is SQVTM and CDR2 is ANQGSEA. Unmatched junction bases numbered 2, after V lost 4 bases and J lost 3 bases. The CDR3 spells CSVGTGGANEKLFF. The CDR3 DNA sequence: TGCAGCGTTGGGACAGGGGGGGCTAATGAAAAACTGTTTTTT. Variable domain in full (rest from reference TRBV29-1 and TRBJ1-4): SAVISQKPSRDICQRGTSLTIQCQVDSQVTMMFWYRQQPGQSLTLIATANQGSEATYESGFVIDKFPISRPNLTFSTLTVSNMSPEDSSIYLCSVGTGGANEKLFFGSGTQLSVL.

The chain joins TRBV25-1 to TRBJ1-6, with 7 bases identical to TRBD1. Germline loops: CDR1 MGHDK, CDR2 SYGVNS. The CDR3 has 15 amino acids. V dropped 6 bases and J dropped 7; count of bases not matched to a gene: 9. CDR3 loop: CASSPAGQSNSPLHF. CDR3 nucleotides: TGTGCCAGCAGCCCAGCGGGACAGTCCAATTCACCCCTCCACTTT.

This clonotype was picked up many times. J is TRBJ2-7 and V is TRBV2; TRBD2 agrees at 12 bases. The CDR3 spans 15 residues. V lost 4 bases, J lost 1 base, and 2 bases stayed unmatched. Per germline, CDR1 SNHLY and CDR2 FYNNEI. The CDR3 nucleotides read TGTGCCAGCAGTGGGACTAGCGGGACATCCTACGAGCAGTACTTC. It yields the protein CASSGTSGTSYEQYF.

As to this clonotype: A much larger clone is a single base away; this may be a read error. The chain couples TRBV7-9 to TRBJ1-2, with 7 bases fitting TRBD1. Germline V lookup: CDR1 SEHNR, CDR2 FQNEAQ (reference sequence). The ends lost 5 bases at V and 3 bases at J; junction bases unmatched: 6. The CDR3 is 14 residues long. CDR3 sequence: CASSHLDRDYGYTF. CDR3 bases: TGTGCCAGCAGCCACCTCGACAGGGACTATGGCTACACCTTC.

The chain joins TRBV12-3 or TRBV12-4 to TRBJ1-2; 9 nucleotides agree with TRBD1. This CDR3 region has 14 residues. The V segment lost 7 bases and the J segment 6 bases; nucleotides outside the gene matches: 9. CDR3 DNA: TGTGCCAGCACCTGGGACAGGGAAGTGGATGGCTACACCTTC. This gives the protein CASTWDREVDGYTF.

This clonotype was seen many times. The V gene is TRBV5-1, the J gene TRBJ2-7, with D unclear. The germline CDR1 and CDR2 sequences are SGHRS and YFSETQ. Trimming stripped 3 bases from V and 5 bases from J, with 12 bases between. This CDR3 spans 13 amino acids. The CDR3 region is CASSWTGGNEQYF. CDR3 nucleotides: TGCGCCAGCAGCTGGACGGGCGGCAACGAGCAGTACTTC. Full variable domain (rest looked up from reference TRBV5-1 and TRBJ2-7): KAGVTQTPRYLIKTRGQQVTLSCSPISGHRSVSWYQQTPGQGLQFLFEYFSETQRNKGNFPGRFSGRQFSNSRSEMNVSTLELGDSALYLCASSWTGGNEQYFGPGTRLTVT.

The chain carries TRBV11-2 and TRBJ2-7, with a possible D match to TRBD2 (6 bases). Trimming took 5 bases from V and 3 from J, leaving 11 bases between them. The germline CDR1 and CDR2 sequences are SGHAT and FQNNGV. There are 13 residues in the CDR3. Written as DNA, the CDR3 is TGTGCCAGCAGCGGGACTTCACTCTACGAGCAGTACTTC. It translates to CASSGTSLYEQYF.

The chain combines TRBV6-2 or TRBV6-3 with TRBJ2-6; possibly TRBD1 for D (5 bases). V lost 7 bases to trimming and J lost 2 bases, with 12 bases between them. The germline V gene encodes CDR1 MNHEY and CDR2 SVGEGT. The CDR3 is 15 amino acids. CDR3 residues: CASNMLGAGANVLTF. CDR3 DNA sequence: TGTGCCAGCAATATGTTAGGGGCTGGGGCCAACGTCCTGACTTTC.